This TCR beta chain was recovered during a study of cytomegalovirus exposure and HLA in healthy donors. The germline gives CDR1 MGHDK, CDR2 SYGVNS. With 4 bases removed from V and 0 bases from J, the gap between germline ends came to 16 bases. The CDR3 contains 17 residues. Amplification used 60 Vbeta primers and 13 Jbeta primers. The assay was immunoSEQ multiplex PCR, and TCRdb's table has in-frame clones only and misses some. The top ten clones hold under 25% of a sample with over 70,000 clones, approximately 68% of them seen once. This clone is a singleton in its sample. Sample: PBMCs. The TCR sequence derives from a woman aged 45-60 years in good health and CMV-seropositive. The V call is TRBV25-1, the J call TRBJ2-1, with a tentative D call TRBD2 (7 bases). CDR3 nucleotide sequence: TGTGCCAGCAGTGGTCGGGGGCGGGGGAGCTCCTACAATGAGCAGTTCTTC. As protein: CASSGRGRGSSYNEQFF.